This T cell receptor (beta chain) was obtained from a study of blood T cell repertoires in COVID-19. Looking at the study overall: Specimens from acute and convalescent COVID-19 originated in the United States, Italy and Spain. T cells, B-cell-depleted T cells, or PBMCs provided the cDNA or gDNA that served as material.

CDR1 and CDR2 (germline): SGHAT, FQNNGV. CDR3 length: 13 amino acids. V was clipped by 3 bases and J by 5 bases, with 11 bases between them. Per the study methods: Researchers report that nucleated cell counts were estimated from reference gene primer amplification. Assay used: immunoSEQ multiplex PCR; TCRdb lists only in-frame clones, some missing. V and J calls and clone size come straight from that table; D and trimming were deduced from the DNA. The top ten hold 4.5% to 6% of the sample, which has under 300,000 clones, 65% to 90% seen once. The sample consisted of peripheral blood. This chain links TRBV11-2 with TRBJ2-7; D ambiguous. The receptor was derived from a woman of 80 years or more with active or convalescent COVID-19. The CDR3 region is CASSFFPEDEQYF. The CDR3 nucleotides are TGTGCCAGCAGCTTTTTTCCCGAGGACGAGCAGTACTTC.